What follows are 27 T cell receptor beta chains derived from one specimen sequenced in a study of T cells in Graves' hyperthyroidism and ophthalmopathy. Template material for amplifying TCR beta CDR3 regions consisted of RNA transcripts. HTBI primers were the set used in a first-round RT-PCR of the TCR CDR3. Using its own MiXCR run on the multiplex PCR reads, TCRdb lists one record per CDR3 protein. The table lists about 570,000 distinct CDR3 sequences, approximately 15% of them singletons. Sequenced: blood. These receptor sequences come from a middle-aged woman with Graves' hyperthyroidism.

This clonotype was observed a handful of times. The genes are TRBV5-1 and TRBJ2-1, with TRBD2 matching 11 bases. CDR1 is SGHRS and CDR2 is YFSETQ in the germline V gene. V lost 4 bases to trimming and J lost 8 bases; unmatched junction nucleotides: 8. There are 15 residues in the CDR3. The CDR3 loop reads CASSETSGSFHEQFF. The DNA of the CDR3 is TGCGCCAGCAGCGAAACTAGCGGGAGTTTCCATGAGCAGTTCTTC.

This chain uses TRBV7-2 with TRBJ2-6; a possible D gene is TRBD1 (5 bases). The CDR3 is made up of 17 amino acids. V lost 6 bases to trimming and J lost 0 bases, with 15 bases between them. From germline, CDR1 is SGHTA and CDR2 FQGNSA. CDR3 sequence (DNA): TGTGCCAGCAGACCCAGGGCCCTAAACTCTGGGGCCAACGTCCTGACTTTC. It yields the protein CASRPRALNSGANVLTF.

This clonotype was recorded many times. The chain is built from TRBV29-1 and TRBJ2-1, with a weak D call TRBD2 (6 bases). This CDR3 is built from 19 residues. CDR1 and CDR2 from the germline V gene are SQVTM and ANQGSEA. V was cut by 7 bases and J by 1 base, with 29 bases left in between. The CDR3, as DNA: TGCAGCGCAAATTACATGATTAAGCGGGCGTCCACGTCCTACAATGAGCAGTTCTTC. The encoded protein is CSANYMIKRASTSYNEQFF.

This clonotype has just a few counts. This sequence joins TRBV7-9 and TRBJ2-3, with D unclear. The CDR3 totals 15 residues. Germline-derived CDR1 and CDR2 are SEHNR and FQNEAQ (reference sequence). Trimming removed 1 base at V and 1 base at J, with 9 bases between. The CDR3 is CASSLEYGGTDTQYF. The DNA of the CDR3 is TGTGCCAGCAGCTTAGAATATGGGGGCACAGATACGCAGTATTTT.

Here the CDR3 reads CAWSVLGGGEAFF. The CDR3 nucleotides are TGTGCCTGGAGTGTTTTAGGGGGGGGTGAAGCTTTCTTT. J is TRBJ1-1 and V is TRBV30; D possibly corresponds to TRBD1 (6 bases). The germline gives CDR1 GTSNPN, CDR2 SVGIG (reference sequence). The V and J ends lost 0 bases and 7 bases respectively, with 12 bases between them. CDR3 length: 13 amino acids. Complete variable domain (other parts from reference TRBV30 and TRBJ1-1): SQTIHQWPATLVQPVGSPLSLECTVEGTSNPNLYWYRQAAGRGLQLLFYSVGIGQISSEVPQNLSASRPQDRQFILSSKKLLLSDSGFYLCAWSVLGGGEAFFGQGTRLTVV.

This clonotype was seen a few times. The genes are TRBV20-1 and TRBJ2-3, with 8 bases that match TRBD2. Germline CDR1 is DFQATT and CDR2 is SNEGSKA (reference sequence). The V gene end was trimmed by 0 bases and the J gene end by 3 bases; junction bases not matched to a gene: 5. The CDR3 is 15 residues long. This CDR3 is CSARDYGRGTDTQYF. The CDR3 DNA follows: TGCAGTGCTAGAGATTACGGGAGGGGGACAGATACGCAGTATTTT.

This clonotype was recorded at least ten times. The chain has TRBV5-1 and TRBJ1-4, with D possibly matching TRBD1 (6 bases). V shed 4 bases and J shed 2 bases, with 12 bases lying between them. Germline V gives CDR1 SGHRS, CDR2 YFSETQ. CDR3 length: 15 residues. As DNA, the CDR3 is TGCGCCAGCAGCCTCCGAGGACAGACTAATGAAAAACTGTTTTTT. As protein: CASSLRGQTNEKLFF. Looking up the rest from reference TRBV5-1 and TRBJ1-4 gives the full variable domain: KAGVTQTPRYLIKTRGQQVTLSCSPISGHRSVSWYQQTPGQGLQFLFEYFSETQRNKGNFPGRFSGRQFSNSRSEMNVSTLELGDSALYLCASSLRGQTNEKLFFGSGTQLSVL.

This clonotype showed up many times. The chain is built from TRBV2 and TRBJ2-3; no firm D call. V lost 6 bases to trimming and J lost 2 bases, with 15 bases between them. Germline V gene lookup returns CDR1 SNHLY and CDR2 FYNNEI. The CDR3 spans 15 residues. In DNA, the CDR3 is TGTGCCAGCAGCGCCCAACGATCGTACACAGATACGCAGTATTTT. This translates into CASSAQRSYTDTQYF.

This clonotype was seen more than once but under ten times. The gene calls are TRBV7-6 and TRBJ1-3, with D uncertain. CDR1 and CDR2 (germline): SGHVS, FNYEAQ. The CDR3 consists of 17 residues. Trimming stripped 1 base from V and 3 bases from J, with 16 bases between. CDR3 in amino acids: CASSLGSGTPDGNTIYF. The CDR3 bases are TGTGCCAGCAGCTTAGGTTCGGGAACCCCGGATGGAAACACCATATATTTT.

The rearrangement links TRBV6-2 or TRBV6-3 to TRBJ2-7, with 10 nucleotides matching TRBD1. The germline CDR1 and CDR2 sequences are MNHEY and SVGEGT. The junction had 11 bases not matched to a gene; V was cut back by 6 bases and J by 6 bases. CDR3 size: 15 residues. The CDR3 here is CASRGWGQGLGEQYF. The CDR3 coding sequence is TGTGCCAGCAGGGGTTGGGGACAGGGGCTGGGCGAGCAGTACTTC.

This clonotype occurred many times. The J gene is TRBJ2-7, the V gene TRBV6-2 or TRBV6-3; 9 bases map to TRBD2. The V segment lost 2 bases and the J segment 4 bases; nucleotides outside the gene matches: 9. The germline gives CDR1 MNHEY, CDR2 SVGEGT. There are 16 residues in the CDR3. The CDR3 region has the DNA TGTGCCAGCAGTTACGAACTAGCGGGCGGTGAGTACGAGCAGTACTTC. Translated, it gives CASSYELAGGEYEQYF.

The chain has TRBV7-8 and TRBJ1-1; no definite D call. This CDR3 is built from 13 residues. Germline V CDR1 and CDR2: SGHVS, FQNEAQ. The germline V and J ends were trimmed by 5 bases and 3 bases, with 10 bases remaining between them. The CDR3 region is CASSPTGHTEAFF. As DNA, the CDR3 is TGTGCCAGCAGCCCCACCGGGCACACTGAAGCTTTCTTT. The complete variable domain, with remaining parts taken from reference TRBV7-8 and TRBJ1-1, reads GAGVSQSPRYKVAKRGQDVALRCDPISGHVSLFWYQQALGQGPEFLTYFQNEAQLDKSGLPSDRFFAERPEGSVSTLKIQRTQQEDSAVYLCASSPTGHTEAFFGQGTRLTVV.

The V and J genes are TRBV7-2 and TRBJ2-1; 8 nucleotides match TRBD1. The CDR3 is made up of 18 amino acids. With 5 bases clipped from V and 7 bases from J, the junction kept 19 bases outside the gene matches. Germline loops: CDR1 SGHTA, CDR2 FQGNSA. CDR3 bases: TGTGCCAGCAGCACCTTCGGAGAAGTTATCAGGGGGCCGAATGAGCAGTTCTTC. Translated: CASSTFGEVIRGPNEQFF.

This clonotype was recorded many times. The rearrangement uses TRBV9 and TRBJ2-5; D not certain. Germline CDR1 is SGDLS and CDR2 is YYNGEE. This CDR3 contains 14 residues. Trimming left V 0 bases short and J 1 base short, with 7 bases between. The CDR3 region has the DNA TGTGCCAGCAGCGTAGACCCGATCCAAGAGACCCAGTACTTC. Its translation: CASSVDPIQETQYF.

The V and J genes are TRBV7-3 and TRBJ2-7; the match to TRBD2 covers 13 bases. Per the germline V gene, CDR1 is SGHTA and CDR2 is FQGTGA. The V segment lost 0 bases and the J segment 4 bases; nucleotides outside the gene matches: 3. This CDR3 contains 16 residues. The CDR3 protein is CASSLTGLAGDYEQYF. As DNA, the CDR3 is TGTGCCAGCAGCTTAACTGGACTAGCGGGAGATTACGAGCAGTACTTC.

Only a few counts were recorded for this clonotype. The chain's CDR3 is CASSISGTGVGYTF. Written as DNA, the CDR3 is TGTGCCAGTAGTATTTCTGGGACAGGGGTAGGCTACACCTTC. This chain links TRBV19 with TRBJ1-2; 10 bases are a match to TRBD1. Germline lookup yields CDR1 LNHDA and CDR2 SQIVND (reference sequence). This CDR3 comprises 14 residues. The V segment lost 3 bases and the J segment 8 bases; nucleotides outside the gene matches: 6. Drawing the rest from reference TRBV19 and TRBJ1-2, the complete variable domain is DGGITQSPKYLFRKEGQNVTLSCEQNLNHDAMYWYRQDPGQGLRLIYYSQIVNDFQKGDIAEGYSVSREKKESFPLTVTSAQKNPTAFYLCASSISGTGVGYTFGSGTRLTVV.

The table lists this clonotype with many counts. This chain links TRBV24-1 with TRBJ2-2; 8 bases align to TRBD2. This CDR3 has 15 residues. Germline CDR1 KGHDR, CDR2 SFDVKD. The junction had 8 bases not matched to a gene; V was cut back by 9 bases and J by 3 bases. The CDR3, as DNA: TGTGCCACCCACTCCACCGGGAGGGACACCGGGGAGCTGTTTTTT. Amino acid sequence: CATHSTGRDTGELFF.

This clonotype came up a few times. The V call is TRBV7-3, the J call TRBJ2-2; D ambiguous. With 5 bases removed from V and 6 bases from J, the gap between germline ends came to 10 bases. CDR3 length equals 13 residues. The V gene's germline CDR1 is SGHTA and CDR2 FQGTGA. CDR3 sequence (DNA): TGTGCCAGCAGCATCGGGCCCTCCGGGGAGCTGTTTTTT. Its protein product is CASSIGPSGELFF.

V is TRBV12-3 or TRBV12-4 and J is TRBJ1-1; D might be TRBD1 (6 bases). Trimming took 5 bases from V and 10 from J, leaving 14 bases between them. The CDR3 is made up of 12 amino acids. The CDR3 DNA sequence: TGTGCCAGCAGTGGACTACAGGGAGGAGCTTTCTTT. Encoded protein: CASSGLQGGAFF.

This clonotype was seen ten or more times. V and J are TRBV12-3 or TRBV12-4 and TRBJ2-1; TRBD1 is a possible D gene (5 bases). The CDR3 runs 13 residues. V lost 0 bases to trimming and J lost 8 bases, with 8 bases between them. The CDR3 protein is CASSLAGVHEQFF. As DNA, the CDR3 is TGTGCCAGCAGTTTAGCAGGGGTCCATGAGCAGTTCTTC.

This clonotype showed up many times. The chain combines TRBV7-9 with TRBJ2-7; D unclear. Between the trimmed V and J ends, which lost 4 bases and 5 bases, there was a span of 9 bases. This CDR3 region has 12 residues. CDR1 and CDR2 (germline): SEHNR, FQNEAQ (reference sequence). CDR3 bases: TGTGCCAGCAGCTCCGTAGTCCACGAGCAGTACTTC. Translation gives CASSSVVHEQYF. Full variable domain (rest looked up from reference TRBV7-9 and TRBJ2-7): DTGVSQNPRHKITKRGQNVTFRCDPISEHNRLYWYRQTLGQGPEFLTYFQNEAQLEKSRLLSDRFSAERPKGSFSTLEIQRTEQGDSAMYLCASSSVVHEQYFGPGTRLTVT.

V usage is TRBV9 and J usage is TRBJ2-1; D ambiguous. The germline V gene has CDR1 SGDLS and CDR2 YYNGEE. The V end lost 2 bases, the J end lost 4 bases, and 10 bases lay between the germline ends. This CDR3 region has 14 residues. The CDR3 sequence: CASSVALTYNEQFF. CDR3 in DNA: TGTGCCAGCAGCGTGGCTCTGACGTACAATGAGCAGTTCTTC. The full variable domain, with the rest looked up from reference TRBV9 and TRBJ2-1, is DSGVTQTPKHLITATGQRVTLRCSPRSGDLSVYWYQQSLDQGLQFLIQYYNGEERAKGNILERFSAQQFPDLHSELNLSSLELGDSALYFCASSVALTYNEQFFGPGTRLTVL.

The J gene is TRBJ2-5, the V gene TRBV3-1; 7 bases align to TRBD1. CDR1 and CDR2 (germline): LGHDT, YNNKEL (reference sequence). This CDR3 spans 15 amino acids. V shed 5 bases, J shed 2 bases, and the junction held 8 bases outside the gene matches. The CDR3 DNA sequence: TGTGCCAGCAGCGTTAAGGGGGCAAAGCAAGAGACCCAGTACTTC. This translates into CASSVKGAKQETQYF.

A few counts support this clonotype. This chain uses TRBV9 with TRBJ1-5; perhaps TRBD1 as D (6 bases). Germline loops: CDR1 SGDLS, CDR2 YYNGEE. This CDR3 is 17 amino acids long. V was pared by 0 bases and J by 0 bases, with 13 bases between. CDR3 bases: TGTGCCAGCAGCGTAGAGGGGGGAGGGGATAGCAATCAGCCCCAGCATTTT. As protein: CASSVEGGGDSNQPQHF.

This clonotype showed up many times. The chain uses TRBV27 and TRBJ2-7; a weak D match, TRBD2 (6 bases). The length of the CDR3 is 14 residues. The germline V gene encodes CDR1 MNHEY and CDR2 SMNVEV (reference sequence). V was cut by 6 bases and J by 2 bases, with 14 bases left in between. The CDR3 nucleotides read TGTGCCAGCAGCCCTATTAGCGGAGCCTACGAGCAGTACTTC. Protein: CASSPISGAYEQYF.

This chain uses TRBV11-3 with TRBJ2-6; D gene uncertain. CDR3 size: 17 residues. V lost 4 bases, J lost 1 base, and 14 bases lay in between. Germline values: CDR1 SGHNT, CDR2 YENEEA. The CDR3 DNA reads TGTGCCAGCAGCTATCCCTCTTACTTATCTGGGGCCAACGTCCTGACTTTC. It translates to CASSYPSYLSGANVLTF.

This clonotype was observed once. The V gene is TRBV27, the J gene TRBJ2-1; TRBD2 matches 15 bases. The CDR3 consists of 19 residues. CDR1 and CDR2 (germline): MNHEY, SMNVEV (reference sequence). The V and J ends lost 8 bases and 0 bases, in that order; junction bases with no gene match: 11. The CDR3 loop is CASRRTSGRARSSYNEQFF. The CDR3 region has the DNA TGTGCCAGCCGGAGGACTAGCGGGAGGGCCCGGAGCTCCTACAATGAGCAGTTCTTC.